This T cell receptor (beta chain) stems from a study of Graves' ophthalmopathy and Graves' hyperthyroidism. Amplified TCR beta CDR3 regions were obtained using RNA transcripts as template. RT-PCR in the first round used HTBI primers; a second-round multiplex PCR followed. In TCRdb, the multiplex PCR reads were re-called with MiXCR into one record per CDR3 protein. The sample comprises approximately 540,000 distinct CDR3 sequences, under 45% of which are singletons, and about 4.6% rests with the top ten. The length of the CDR3 is 14 residues. Between the trimmed V and J ends, which lost 2 bases and 3 bases, there was a span of 14 bases. Germline V gene data show CDR1 as SQVTM and CDR2 as ANQGSEA. Many counts were recorded for this clonotype.

V usage is TRBV29-1 and J usage is TRBJ2-7; perhaps TRBD1 as D (6 bases). This receptor was identified in an adult man with Graves' hyperthyroidism. The sequenced sample consisted of peripheral blood or thyroid tissue (not recorded which). The CDR3 DNA follows: TGCAGCGTTGAAAGGTTTGAGGGGGACTACGAGCAGTACTTC. It specifies CSVERFEGDYEQYF.